A selection of T cell receptor beta chains follows, all from one sample in a study of T cell changes during pregnancy in multiple sclerosis. TCRdb's table, derived via immunoSEQ multiplex PCR, lists solely in-frame clones and lacks some. The table has tens of thousands of clones, approximately 94% seen once. This specimen consisted of CD8+ T cells from peripheral blood mononuclear cells, obtained before pregnancy. These receptor sequences come from a female donor with multiple sclerosis, enrolled in a pregnancy study. Each CDR3 is given with its conserved first and last residue. The D gene is left open where the match is weak. Clone size is stated in some rows and not others, as once, few, many or a class when expanded.

J: TRBJ2-7
D: TRBD2
size: -
V: TRBV5-8
DNA: TGTGCCAGCAGCCGAGGCGGGGGTCCCTACGAGCAGTACTTC
CDR3: CASSRGGGPYEQYF

J: TRBJ2-3
D: TRBD2
size: once
V: TRBV4-1
DNA: TGCGCCAGCAGCCGTGGCCCCCCTCTGGCGGGAGTCACAGATACGCAGTATTTT
CDR3: CASSRGPPLAGVTDTQYF

J: TRBJ2-7
D: TRBD2
size: -
V: TRBV6-1
DNA: TGTGCCAGCAGTGATGGACTAGCGGGAAGGTACGAGCAGTACTTC
CDR3: CASSDGLAGRYEQYF

J: TRBJ1-1
D: -
size: -
V: TRBV27
DNA: TGTGCCAGCAGTGAGGGAATGTGGGACACTGAAGCTTTCTTT
CDR3: CASSEGMWDTEAFF

J: TRBJ2-2
D: -
size: -
V: TRBV9
DNA: TGTGCCAGCAGCGTAACGGGGGGCCGCACCGGGGAGCTGTTTTTT
CDR3: CASSVTGGRTGELFF

J: TRBJ2-2
D: -
size: -
V: TRBV30
DNA: TGTGCCTGGAGTTTAAGGGGAACCGGGGAGCTGTTTTTT
CDR3: CAWSLRGTGELFF

J: TRBJ1-1
D: -
size: medium-sized
V: TRBV4-1
DNA: TGCGCCAGCAGCCAAGATTGGGGAGGGGGCACTGAAGCTTTCTTT
CDR3: CASSQDWGGGTEAFF

J: TRBJ2-1
D: TRBD1
size: -
V: TRBV7-2
DNA: TGTGCCAGCAGCATCCGGGACAGGGGGTATAGTGAGCAGTTCTTC
CDR3: CASSIRDRGYSEQFF

J: TRBJ2-3
D: TRBD2
size: -
V: TRBV5-4
DNA: TGTGCCAGCAGCGAGCCGGGACTAAACACAGATACGCAGTATTTT
CDR3: CASSEPGLNTDTQYF

J: TRBJ2-1
D: TRBD2
size: -
V: TRBV7-8
DNA: TGTGCCAGCAGCTTCCTAGCGGAGAGCTCCTACAATGAGCAGTTCTTC
CDR3: CASSFLAESSYNEQFF

J: TRBJ1-2
D: -
size: -
V: TRBV4-1
DNA: TGCGCCAGCAGCCAAGTGGGCGGGTACTATGGCTACACCTTC
CDR3: CASSQVGGYYGYTF

J: TRBJ2-7
D: TRBD2
size: -
V: TRBV30
DNA: TGTGCCTGGAGTTGGCGGGGGGCAGGCTACGAGCAGTACTTC
CDR3: CAWSWRGAGYEQYF

J: TRBJ2-4
D: -
size: -
V: TRBV7-9
DNA: TGTGCCAGCAGCTTAGCCGAAAGGGGAAACATTCAGTACTTC
CDR3: CASSLAERGNIQYF

J: TRBJ2-7
D: -
size: -
V: TRBV13
DNA: TGTGCCAGCAGCTCGGGGGTGGGACAGGGGACTAGCGGTATCTACGAGCAGTACTTC
CDR3: CASSSGVGQGTSGIYEQYF

J: TRBJ2-5
D: TRBD2
size: -
V: TRBV5-4
DNA: TGTGCCAGCAGCCATTTGGTCAGCGGGAGGGAGACCCAGTACTTC
CDR3: CASSHLVSGRETQYF

J: TRBJ2-7
D: TRBD2
size: large
V: TRBV27
DNA: TGTGCCAGCAGTTTACGAGCGGGAGGGAATAACGAGCAGTACTTC
CDR3: CASSLRAGGNNEQYF

J: TRBJ2-3
D: -
size: -
V: TRBV29-1
DNA: TGCAGCGCCGACGGGGGTTCGAGCACAGATACGCAGTATTTT
CDR3: CSADGGSSTDTQYF

J: TRBJ2-5
D: -
size: -
V: TRBV29-1
DNA: TGCAGCGTAACTGGGCCCCAAGAGACCCAGTACTTC
CDR3: CSVTGPQETQYF

J: TRBJ1-2
D: TRBD1
size: -
V: TRBV19
DNA: TGTGCCAGTACCGCGACAGGGGCGGACTATGGCTACACCTTC
CDR3: CASTATGADYGYTF

J: TRBJ1-2
D: -
size: -
V: TRBV6-5
DNA: TGTGCCAGCCTCTCGAACCAGGGGCTTGGCTACACCTTC
CDR3: CASLSNQGLGYTF

J: TRBJ2-1
D: TRBD2
size: -
V: TRBV7-9
DNA: TGTGCCAGCAGCTCTATAGCGGGAGGGCCTTGGGCTGAGCAGTTCTTC
CDR3: CASSSIAGGPWAEQFF

J: TRBJ2-7
D: -
size: -
V: TRBV7-8
DNA: TGTGCCAGCAGCCCTGAACAATCCTACGAGCAGTACTTC
CDR3: CASSPEQSYEQYF